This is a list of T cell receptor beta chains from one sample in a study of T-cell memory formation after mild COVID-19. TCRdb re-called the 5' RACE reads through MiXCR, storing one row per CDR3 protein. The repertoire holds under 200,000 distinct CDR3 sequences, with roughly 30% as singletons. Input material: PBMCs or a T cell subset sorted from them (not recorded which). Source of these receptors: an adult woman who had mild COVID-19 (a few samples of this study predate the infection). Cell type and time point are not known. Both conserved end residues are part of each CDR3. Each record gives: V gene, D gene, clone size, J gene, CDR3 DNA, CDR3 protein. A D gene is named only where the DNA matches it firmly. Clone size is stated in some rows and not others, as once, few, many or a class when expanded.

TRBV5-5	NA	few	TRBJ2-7	TGTGCCAGCAGCTCGACCGGTGCCTACTACCTCGAGCAGTACTTC	CASSSTGAYYLEQYF
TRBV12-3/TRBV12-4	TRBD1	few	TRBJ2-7	TGTGCCAGCAGTTTCCGGGACAGGTTCTACGAGCAGTACTTC	CASSFRDRFYEQYF
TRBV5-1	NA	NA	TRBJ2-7	TGCGCCAGCAGCTTGCTCGGGGCAGGGGTGTACGAGCAGTACTTC	CASSLLGAGVYEQYF
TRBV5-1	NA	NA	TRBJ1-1	TGCGCCAGCAGCTCAACCCTGGACGGAAGATTTAGTACTGAAGCTTTCTTT	CASSSTLDGRFSTEAFF
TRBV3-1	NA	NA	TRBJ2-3	TGTGCCAGCAGCCAAGAGGGCCCGGGAAGGGGATACACAGATACGCAGTATTTT	CASSQEGPGRGYTDTQYF
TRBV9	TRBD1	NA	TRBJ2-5	TGTGCCAGCAGCGTGCAGGGGGACGGGGAGACCCAGTACTTC	CASSVQGDGETQYF
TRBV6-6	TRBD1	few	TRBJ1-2	TGTGCCAGCAGTTCCAGACAGGGGGTTGGCTACACCTTC	CASSSRQGVGYTF
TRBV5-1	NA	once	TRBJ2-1	TGCGCCAGCAGCTTCCACGACAGATCCTACAATGAGCAGTTCTTC	CASSFHDRSYNEQFF
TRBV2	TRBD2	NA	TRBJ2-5	TGTGCCAGCTTAGCGGGGGAGACCCAGTACTTC	CASLAGETQYF
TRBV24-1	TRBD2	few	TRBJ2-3	TGTGCCACCAGTGATTTGCCTAGCGGGAGCACAGATACGCAGTATTTT	CATSDLPSGSTDTQYF
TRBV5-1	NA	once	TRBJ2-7	TGCGCCAGCAGCCTGGACGGTAACGAGCAGTACTTC	CASSLDGNEQYF
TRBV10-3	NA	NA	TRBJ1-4	TGTGCCATCAGTGAGAGAGATGGTCAGGGTGAAGGCGAAAAACTGTTTTTT	CAISERDGQGEGEKLFF
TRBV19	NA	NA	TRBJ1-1	TGTGCCAGTAGTATTGGGGGACCCACTGAAGCTTTCTTT	CASSIGGPTEAFF
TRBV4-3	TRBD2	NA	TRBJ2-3	TGCGCCAGCAGCCAAGACGCTAGCGGTTACACAGATACGCAGTATTTT	CASSQDASGYTDTQYF
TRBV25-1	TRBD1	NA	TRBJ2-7	TGTGCCAGCAGCGATCCGGGACAGGGGGGCTACGAGCAGTACTTC	CASSDPGQGGYEQYF
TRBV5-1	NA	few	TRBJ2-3	TGCGCCAGCAGCTTAACCCGCGCAGGGGCAGATACGCAGTATTTT	CASSLTRAGADTQYF
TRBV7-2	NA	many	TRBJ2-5	TGTGCCAGCGAACGACGCAGGGGACAAGAGACCCAGTACTTC	CASERRRGQETQYF
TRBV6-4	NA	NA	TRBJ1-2	TGTGCCAGCAGTGACTTCAGGCGGGGCTATGGCTACACCTTC	CASSDFRRGYGYTF
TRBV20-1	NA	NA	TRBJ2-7	TGCAGTGCTAGAGGCTCCCGAACCTACGAGCAGTACTTC	CSARGSRTYEQYF
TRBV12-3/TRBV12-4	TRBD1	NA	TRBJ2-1	TGTGCCAGCAGTTTTGAGGGGGACAGCATCTACAATGAGCAGTTCTTC	CASSFEGDSIYNEQFF
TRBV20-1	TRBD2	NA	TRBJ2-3	TGCAGTGCTCGGACTAGCGGGAGGGCCCTGTTGGATACGCAGTATTTT	CSARTSGRALLDTQYF
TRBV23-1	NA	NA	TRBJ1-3	TGCGCCAGCAGTCAATCGAAGGGTGGAAACACCATATATTTT	CASSQSKGGNTIYF
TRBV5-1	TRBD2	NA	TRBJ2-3	TGCGCCAGCAGCCGCGGGGGGATGGCAGATACGCAGTATTTT	CASSRGGMADTQYF
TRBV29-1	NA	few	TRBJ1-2	TGCAGCGTTGAAGATCTGGCTCCTCCTAACTATGGCTACACCTTC	CSVEDLAPPNYGYTF
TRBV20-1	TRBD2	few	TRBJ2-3	TGCAGTGCTAGGGTTCTAGCGGGGGACCTCGACACAGATACGCAGTATTTT	CSARVLAGDLDTDTQYF
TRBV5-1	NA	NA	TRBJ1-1	TGCGCCAGCAGCTTGGTCTCTTCCAGGGTGAACACTGAAGCTTTCTTT	CASSLVSSRVNTEAFF
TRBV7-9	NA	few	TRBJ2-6	TGTGCCAGCAGCCCCTATTTTGGGGGGCCTGGGGCCAACGTCCTGACTTTC	CASSPYFGGPGANVLTF
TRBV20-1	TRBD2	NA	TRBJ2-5	TGCAGTGTTCAACCGATGCTAGCGGGGGCACAAGAGACCCAGTACTTC	CSVQPMLAGAQETQYF
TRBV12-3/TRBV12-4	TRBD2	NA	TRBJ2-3	TGTGCCAGCACCCCTAAGGAGCGGGAGCGTTATACGCAGTATTTT	CASTPKERERYTQYF
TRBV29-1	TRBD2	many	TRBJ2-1	TGCAGCGTTGGTAGATTAGCGGGAGCAAAAGGTAATGAGCAGTTCTTC	CSVGRLAGAKGNEQFF
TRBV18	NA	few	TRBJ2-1	TGTGCCAGCACCCCGACAGAGACCTTCTCCTACAATGAGCAGTTCTTC	CASTPTETFSYNEQFF
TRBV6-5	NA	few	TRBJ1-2	TGTGCCAGCCAGGACCCCCTCTATGGCTACACCTTC	CASQDPLYGYTF
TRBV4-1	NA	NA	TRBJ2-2	TGCGCCAGTGGGGATTGGGGTACCGGGGAGCTGTTTTTT	CASGDWGTGELFF
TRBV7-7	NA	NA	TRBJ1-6	TGTGCCAGCAGCTTTGGGCCCCTGGGTTCACCCCTCCACTTT	CASSFGPLGSPLHF
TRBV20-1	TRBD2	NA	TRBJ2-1	TGCAGTGCCAGGGGGCTAGCGGGAGATTACAATGAGCAGTTCTTC	CSARGLAGDYNEQFF
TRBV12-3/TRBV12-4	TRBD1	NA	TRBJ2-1	TGTGCCAGCAGTTTCGGACAGGGCATCAATGAGCAGTTCTTC	CASSFGQGINEQFF
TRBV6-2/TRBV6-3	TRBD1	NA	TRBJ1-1	TGTGCCAGCAGTATCGCACCGGGACAGGGTCCCACTGAAGCTTTCTTT	CASSIAPGQGPTEAFF
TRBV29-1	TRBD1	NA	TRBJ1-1	TGCAGCGTCGGGACAGGGGGCGGCACTGAAGCTTTCTTT	CSVGTGGGTEAFF
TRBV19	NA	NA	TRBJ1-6	TGTGCCAGTAGTATTAGCACAGGACGTGATTCACCCCTCCACTTT	CASSISTGRDSPLHF
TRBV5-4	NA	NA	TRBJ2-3	TGTGCCAGCAGCTTCGCCTCTAGCACAGATACGCAGTATTTT	CASSFASSTDTQYF
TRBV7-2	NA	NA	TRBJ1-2	TGTGCCAGCAGCTGGGGGGGAGAGAACCATGGCTACACCTTC	CASSWGGENHGYTF
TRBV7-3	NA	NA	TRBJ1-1	TGTGCCAGCTCATCGGGAGGGCGGAACACTGAAGCTTTCTTT	CASSSGGRNTEAFF
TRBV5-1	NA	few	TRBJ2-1	TGCGCCAGCAGCTTCCGGACGGAGCACAATGAGCAGTTCTTC	CASSFRTEHNEQFF
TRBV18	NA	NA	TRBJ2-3	TGTGCCAGCGTCACTCGGGGACGAGGAACAGATACGCAGTATTTT	CASVTRGRGTDTQYF
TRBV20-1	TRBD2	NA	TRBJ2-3	TGCAGTGCTAATAAGCGGGAGGTGGTTCCGGGACCTACAGATACGCAGTATTTT	CSANKREVVPGPTDTQYF
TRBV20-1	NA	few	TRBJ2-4	TGCAGTGCGCAACAGGTAGAGATAGCCAAAAACATTCAGTACTTC	CSAQQVEIAKNIQYF
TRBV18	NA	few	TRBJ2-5	TGTGCCAGCTCACCTCGGACACGGCAAGAGACCCAGTACTTC	CASSPRTRQETQYF
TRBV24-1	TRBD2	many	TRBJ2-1	TGTGCCACCAGTGATCCCCCCCGCTCGGGCCTAGCGGGAGTAAGAGAGCAGTTCTTC	CATSDPPRSGLAGVREQFF
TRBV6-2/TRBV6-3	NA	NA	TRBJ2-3	TGTGCCAGCAGTTACCCAGCGGGCCCCAAGACAGATACGCAGTATTTT	CASSYPAGPKTDTQYF